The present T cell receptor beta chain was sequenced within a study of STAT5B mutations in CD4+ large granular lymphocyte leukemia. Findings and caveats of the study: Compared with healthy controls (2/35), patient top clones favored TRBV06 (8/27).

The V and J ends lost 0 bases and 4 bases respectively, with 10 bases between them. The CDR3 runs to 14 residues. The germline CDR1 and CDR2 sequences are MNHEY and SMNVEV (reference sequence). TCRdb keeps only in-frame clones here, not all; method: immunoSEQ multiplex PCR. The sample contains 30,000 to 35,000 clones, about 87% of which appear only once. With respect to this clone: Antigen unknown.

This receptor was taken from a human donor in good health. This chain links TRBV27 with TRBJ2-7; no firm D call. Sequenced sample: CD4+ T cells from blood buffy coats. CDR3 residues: CASSLSIPLYEQYF. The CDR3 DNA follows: TGTGCCAGCAGTTTATCTATCCCTCTATACGAGCAGTACTTC.